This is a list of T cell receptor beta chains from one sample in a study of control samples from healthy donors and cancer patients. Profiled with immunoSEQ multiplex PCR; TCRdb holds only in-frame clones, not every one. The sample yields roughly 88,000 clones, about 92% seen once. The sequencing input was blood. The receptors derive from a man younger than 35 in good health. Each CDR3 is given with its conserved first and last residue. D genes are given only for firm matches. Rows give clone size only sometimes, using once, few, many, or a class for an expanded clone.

CDR3nt: TGTGCCACCAGCACGCCGCCTCAGGACTCAACCGACTCCTACGAGCAGTACTTC; CDR3aa: CATSTPPQDSTDSYEQYF; j_gene: TRBJ2-7; d_gene: .; v_gene: TRBV15; abundance: .
CDR3nt: TGTGCCAGCAGCCAAAGCCAGACAGGGGGCGCGCCCGGGGAGCTGTTTTTT; CDR3aa: CASSQSQTGGAPGELFF; j_gene: TRBJ2-2; d_gene: TRBD1; v_gene: TRBV3-1/TRBV3-2; abundance: .
CDR3nt: TGTGCCAGCCGAGAGCTTACCTACGAGCAGTACTTC; CDR3aa: CASRELTYEQYF; j_gene: TRBJ2-7; d_gene: .; v_gene: TRBV2; abundance: .
CDR3nt: TGCGCCAGCAGCCAGTTGAGAGGGTATGGCTACACCTTC; CDR3aa: CASSQLRGYGYTF; j_gene: TRBJ1-2; d_gene: .; v_gene: TRBV4-1; abundance: .
CDR3nt: TGTGCCAGCAGGAAAACCACCGGGACAACCTACGAGCAGTACTTC; CDR3aa: CASRKTTGTTYEQYF; j_gene: TRBJ2-7; d_gene: .; v_gene: TRBV27; abundance: .
CDR3nt: TGTGCCAGCAGTGAACACTCCCGGGACCGATCTTCCAATGAGCAGTTCTTC; CDR3aa: CASSEHSRDRSSNEQFF; j_gene: TRBJ2-1; d_gene: .; v_gene: TRBV27; abundance: .
CDR3nt: TGTGCCAGCAGTGACAATAATTACAGGGGGCCTTACACTGAAGCTTTCTTT; CDR3aa: CASSDNNYRGPYTEAFF; j_gene: TRBJ1-1; d_gene: TRBD1; v_gene: TRBV6-4; abundance: .
CDR3nt: TGTGCCAGCGAAACAGGGTCCAACAATGAGCAGTTCTTC; CDR3aa: CASETGSNNEQFF; j_gene: TRBJ2-1; d_gene: .; v_gene: TRBV27; abundance: .
CDR3nt: TGTGCCAGCACCGGGAGGGGCACTGAAGCTTTCTTT; CDR3aa: CASTGRGTEAFF; j_gene: TRBJ1-1; d_gene: .; v_gene: TRBV6-6; abundance: .
CDR3nt: TGTGCCAGCAGCCCCCAGAATTTGGGCAATCAGCCCCAGCATTTT; CDR3aa: CASSPQNLGNQPQHF; j_gene: TRBJ1-5; d_gene: .; v_gene: TRBV6-2/TRBV6-3; abundance: .
CDR3nt: TGTGCCAGCAGCCCTGGACCGTACGGGAGCCGGTCCTACGAGCAGTACTTC; CDR3aa: CASSPGPYGSRSYEQYF; j_gene: TRBJ2-7; d_gene: .; v_gene: TRBV7-2; abundance: .
CDR3nt: TGTGCCAGCGCCGGGACTCACGCTGAAGCTTTCTTT; CDR3aa: CASAGTHAEAFF; j_gene: TRBJ1-1; d_gene: .; v_gene: TRBV25-1; abundance: .
CDR3nt: TGTGCCAGCAGCCCAAATGGACGCCCCAGCTCCTACGAGCAGTACTTC; CDR3aa: CASSPNGRPSSYEQYF; j_gene: TRBJ2-7; d_gene: .; v_gene: TRBV5-6; abundance: .
CDR3nt: TGTGCCAGCAGCCCGTTGAATCGGCGGGGGACCTACGAGCAGTACTTC; CDR3aa: CASSPLNRRGTYEQYF; j_gene: TRBJ2-7; d_gene: TRBD2; v_gene: TRBV11-2; abundance: .
CDR3nt: TGCGCCAGCAGCAAAGGACAGGGTTCCGGGGAGCTGTTTTTT; CDR3aa: CASSKGQGSGELFF; j_gene: TRBJ2-2; d_gene: TRBD1; v_gene: TRBV5-1; abundance: .
CDR3nt: TGTGCCAGCATCCGAGCAGGGGGCGAGCAGTACTTC; CDR3aa: CASIRAGGEQYF; j_gene: TRBJ2-7; d_gene: TRBD1; v_gene: TRBV6-6; abundance: .
CDR3nt: TGTGCCAGCAGCTTTAATGGTGAGCAGTTCTTC; CDR3aa: CASSFNGEQFF; j_gene: TRBJ2-1; d_gene: .; v_gene: TRBV7-9; abundance: .
CDR3nt: TGTGCCTGGAGTCTCAGGTATAATTCACCCCTCCACTTT; CDR3aa: CAWSLRYNSPLHF; j_gene: TRBJ1-6; d_gene: .; v_gene: TRBV30; abundance: .
CDR3nt: TGCAGCGTTCTCCGAGGGGGCAAAGGCTACACCTTC; CDR3aa: CSVLRGGKGYTF; j_gene: TRBJ1-2; d_gene: TRBD1; v_gene: TRBV29-1; abundance: .
CDR3nt: TGTGCCACCAGCAGTCCTAGCGGAACCTACGAGCAGTACTTC; CDR3aa: CATSSPSGTYEQYF; j_gene: TRBJ2-7; d_gene: TRBD2; v_gene: TRBV15; abundance: .
CDR3nt: TGTGCCAGCAGCTTGCGGGGAGCTTGGGGCGAGAACACTGAAGCTTTCTTT; CDR3aa: CASSLRGAWGENTEAFF; j_gene: TRBJ1-1; d_gene: .; v_gene: TRBV5-6; abundance: .
CDR3nt: TGTGCCTGGAGGGACACGTCTTTCTATGGCTACACCTTC; CDR3aa: CAWRDTSFYGYTF; j_gene: TRBJ1-2; d_gene: .; v_gene: TRBV30; abundance: .
CDR3nt: TGTGCCAGCAGCTTAAAACTGACTAGCGGGAGGGGGTACAATGAGCAGTTCTTC; CDR3aa: CASSLKLTSGRGYNEQFF; j_gene: TRBJ2-1; d_gene: TRBD2; v_gene: TRBV7-3; abundance: .
CDR3nt: TGTGCCAGCAGCGTAGCTGCAGACAGCTCTGGAAACACCATATATTTT; CDR3aa: CASSVAADSSGNTIYF; j_gene: TRBJ1-3; d_gene: .; v_gene: TRBV9; abundance: .
CDR3nt: TGTGCCTGGAAGGGACAGGGAAATTCACCCCTCCACTTT; CDR3aa: CAWKGQGNSPLHF; j_gene: TRBJ1-6; d_gene: TRBD1; v_gene: TRBV30; abundance: .
CDR3nt: TGTGCCACCAGCAGTTCGATTACAGGGGTTGAGGGCCAGCCCCAGCATTTT; CDR3aa: CATSSSITGVEGQPQHF; j_gene: TRBJ1-5; d_gene: TRBD1; v_gene: TRBV15; abundance: once
CDR3nt: TGTGCCAGCAGTACGACCCGTTTAAAGCAGTACTTC; CDR3aa: CASSTTRLKQYF; j_gene: TRBJ2-7; d_gene: .; v_gene: TRBV28; abundance: .
CDR3nt: TGCGCCAGCAGTGATGCGGGGAAAACGTTCACAGATACGCAGTATTTT; CDR3aa: CASSDAGKTFTDTQYF; j_gene: TRBJ2-3; d_gene: .; v_gene: TRBV10-1; abundance: .
CDR3nt: TGTGCCAGCAGCCAGTACCGCGTGGGGAATCAGCCCCAGCATTTT; CDR3aa: CASSQYRVGNQPQHF; j_gene: TRBJ1-5; d_gene: .; v_gene: TRBV27; abundance: .
CDR3nt: TGTGCCAGCAGCTCAATCCGGGACAGTGAAAAACTGTTTTTT; CDR3aa: CASSSIRDSEKLFF; j_gene: TRBJ1-4; d_gene: TRBD1; v_gene: TRBV5-5; abundance: once
CDR3nt: TGTGCCAGCTCACCACTCCAAACGGTGAACACTGAAGCTTTCTTT; CDR3aa: CASSPLQTVNTEAFF; j_gene: TRBJ1-1; d_gene: .; v_gene: TRBV18; abundance: .
CDR3nt: TGCGCCAGCAGCTTGGGACAGCGGAACACTGAAGCTTTCTTT; CDR3aa: CASSLGQRNTEAFF; j_gene: TRBJ1-1; d_gene: .; v_gene: TRBV5-1; abundance: .
CDR3nt: TGCGCCAGCAGCCTTACTAGCGGGGGGACCTCGCTAAATGAGCAGTTCTTC; CDR3aa: CASSLTSGGTSLNEQFF; j_gene: TRBJ2-1; d_gene: TRBD2; v_gene: TRBV5-1; abundance: .
CDR3nt: TGCGCCAGCAGCTTGTCCGGGACGAACACTGAAGCTTTCTTT; CDR3aa: CASSLSGTNTEAFF; j_gene: TRBJ1-1; d_gene: .; v_gene: TRBV5-1; abundance: .
CDR3nt: TGTGCCAGCAGCGGGACAGGGACCGGGACCCAGTACTTC; CDR3aa: CASSGTGTGTQYF; j_gene: TRBJ2-5; d_gene: TRBD1; v_gene: TRBV25-1; abundance: .
CDR3nt: TGTGCCTGGAGTGTCACTGTCACTGAAGCTTTCTTT; CDR3aa: CAWSVTVTEAFF; j_gene: TRBJ1-1; d_gene: .; v_gene: TRBV30; abundance: .